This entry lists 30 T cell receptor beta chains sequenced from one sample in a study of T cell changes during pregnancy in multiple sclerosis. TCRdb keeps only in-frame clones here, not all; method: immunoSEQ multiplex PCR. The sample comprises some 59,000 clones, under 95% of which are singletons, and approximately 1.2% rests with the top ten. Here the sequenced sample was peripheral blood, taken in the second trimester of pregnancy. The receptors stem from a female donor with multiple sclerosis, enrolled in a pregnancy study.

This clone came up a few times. The CDR3 is CASRAAGNEQFF. The CDR3 DNA reads TGTGCCAGCAGGGCGGCAGGGAATGAGCAGTTCTTC. This chain connects TRBV5-6 to TRBJ2-1; D may be TRBD1 (5 bases). The CDR3 length is 12 residues. Germline V CDR1 and CDR2: SGHDT, YYEEEE. Trimming took 5 bases from V and 7 from J, leaving 10 bases between them.

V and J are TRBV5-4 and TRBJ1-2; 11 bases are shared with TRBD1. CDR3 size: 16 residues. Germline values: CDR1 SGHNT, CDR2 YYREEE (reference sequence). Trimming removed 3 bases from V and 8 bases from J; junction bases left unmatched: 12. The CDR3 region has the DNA TGTGCCAGCAGCTCCCAAACCGGGACAGGGGGTCCAGGCTACACCTTC. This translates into CASSSQTGTGGPGYTF.

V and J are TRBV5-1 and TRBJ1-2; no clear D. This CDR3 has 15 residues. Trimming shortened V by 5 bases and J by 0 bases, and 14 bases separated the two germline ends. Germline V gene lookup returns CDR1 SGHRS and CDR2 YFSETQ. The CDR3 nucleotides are TGCGCCAGCAGGGACCCGGGGATCCCTAACTATGGCTACACCTTC. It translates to CASRDPGIPNYGYTF. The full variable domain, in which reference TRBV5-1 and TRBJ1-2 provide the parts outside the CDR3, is KAGVTQTPRYLIKTRGQQVTLSCSPISGHRSVSWYQQTPGQGLQFLFEYFSETQRNKGNFPGRFSGRQFSNSRSEMNVSTLELGDSALYLCASRDPGIPNYGYTFGSGTRLTVV.

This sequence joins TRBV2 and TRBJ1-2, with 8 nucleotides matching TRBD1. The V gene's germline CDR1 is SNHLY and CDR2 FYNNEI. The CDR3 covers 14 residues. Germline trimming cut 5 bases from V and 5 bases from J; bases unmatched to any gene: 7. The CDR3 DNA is TGTGCCAGCAGTAGGACAGGGACAAATTATGGCTACACCTTC. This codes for CASSRTGTNYGYTF.

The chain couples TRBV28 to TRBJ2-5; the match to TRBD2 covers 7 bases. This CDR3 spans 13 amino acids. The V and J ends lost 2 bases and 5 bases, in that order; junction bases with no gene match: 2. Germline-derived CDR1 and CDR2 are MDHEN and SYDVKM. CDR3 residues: CASSLIGGETQYF. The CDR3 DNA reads TGTGCCAGCAGTTTAATCGGGGGGGAGACCCAGTACTTC. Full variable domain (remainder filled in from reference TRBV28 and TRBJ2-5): DVKVTQSSRYLVKRTGEKVFLECVQDMDHENMFWYRQDPGLGLRLIYFSYDVKMKEKGDIPEGYSVSREKKERFSLILESASTNQTSMYLCASSLIGGETQYFGPGTRLLVL.

The CDR3 loop is CASSLYGRGVDGYTF. The CDR3 DNA is TGTGCCAGCAGCTTGTATGGCAGGGGGGTCGATGGCTACACCTTC. The V and J genes are TRBV5-6 and TRBJ1-2, with 7 bases matching TRBD1. The trim removed 1 base at V and 6 bases at J, leaving 9 bases unmatched. There are 15 residues in the CDR3. Germline lookup yields CDR1 SGHDT and CDR2 YYEEEE.

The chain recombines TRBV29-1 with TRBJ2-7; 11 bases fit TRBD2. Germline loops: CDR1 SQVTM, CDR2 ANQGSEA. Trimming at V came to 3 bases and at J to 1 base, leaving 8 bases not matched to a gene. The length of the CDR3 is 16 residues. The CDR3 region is CSVEGTSGGSSYEQYF. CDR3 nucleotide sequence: TGCAGCGTTGAGGGCACTAGCGGGGGTTCTTCCTACGAGCAGTACTTC.

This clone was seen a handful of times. The CDR3 nucleotides read TGTGCCAGCAGCTTCTTTACCAGGGGGGACTATGGCTACACCTTC. Protein: CASSFFTRGDYGYTF. The V call is TRBV7-8, the J call TRBJ1-2; 7 nucleotides align to TRBD1. The CDR3 is 15 amino acids. The germline CDR1 and CDR2 sequences are SGHVS and FQNEAQ. V lost 3 bases and J lost 3; bases outside the gene matches: 7.

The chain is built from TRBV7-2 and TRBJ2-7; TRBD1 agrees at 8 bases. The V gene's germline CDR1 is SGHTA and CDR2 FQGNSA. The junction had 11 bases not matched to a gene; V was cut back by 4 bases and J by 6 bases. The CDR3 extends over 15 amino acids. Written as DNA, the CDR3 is TGTGCCAGCAGCTCTCAGGGGGCGCGAAATTCCGAGCAGTACTTC. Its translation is CASSSQGARNSEQYF.

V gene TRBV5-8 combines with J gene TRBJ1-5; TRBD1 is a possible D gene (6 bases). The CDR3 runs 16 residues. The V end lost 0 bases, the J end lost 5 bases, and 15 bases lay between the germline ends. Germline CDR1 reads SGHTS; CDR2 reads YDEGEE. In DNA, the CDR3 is TGTGCCAGCAGCTTGGGAGGGGGGGCATATGATCAGCCCCAGCATTTT. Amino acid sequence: CASSLGGGAYDQPQHF.

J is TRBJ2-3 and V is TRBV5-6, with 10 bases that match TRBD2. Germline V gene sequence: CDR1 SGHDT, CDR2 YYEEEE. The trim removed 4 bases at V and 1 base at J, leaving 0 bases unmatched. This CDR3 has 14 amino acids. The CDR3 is CASSLAGGTDTQYF. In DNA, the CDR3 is TGTGCCAGCAGCCTAGCGGGGGGCACAGATACGCAGTATTTT.

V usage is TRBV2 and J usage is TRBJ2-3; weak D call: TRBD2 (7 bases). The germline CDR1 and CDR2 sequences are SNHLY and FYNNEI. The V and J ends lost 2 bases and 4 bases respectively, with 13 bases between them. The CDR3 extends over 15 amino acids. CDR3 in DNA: TGTGCCAGCAGTGAACGACGAGGGGGGGCAGATACGCAGTATTTT. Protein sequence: CASSERRGGADTQYF.

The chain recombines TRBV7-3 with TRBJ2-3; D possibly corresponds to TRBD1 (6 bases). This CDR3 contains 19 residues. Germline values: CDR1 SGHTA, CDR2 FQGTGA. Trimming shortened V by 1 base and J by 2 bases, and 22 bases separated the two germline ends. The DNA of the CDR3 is TGTGCCAGCAGCTTAATAAGGGGGACGGGACCGAACTCCACAGATACGCAGTATTTT. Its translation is CASSLIRGTGPNSTDTQYF.

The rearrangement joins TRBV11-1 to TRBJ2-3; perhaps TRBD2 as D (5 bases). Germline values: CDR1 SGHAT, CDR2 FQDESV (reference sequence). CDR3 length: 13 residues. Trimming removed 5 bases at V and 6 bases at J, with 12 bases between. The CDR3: CASSILALDTQYF. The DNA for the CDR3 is TGTGCCAGCAGCATTCTAGCCCTGGATACGCAGTATTTT.

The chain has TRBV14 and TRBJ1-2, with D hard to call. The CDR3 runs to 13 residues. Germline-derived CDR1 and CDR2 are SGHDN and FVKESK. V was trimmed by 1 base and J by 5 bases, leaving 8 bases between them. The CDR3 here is CASSQVRGYGYTF. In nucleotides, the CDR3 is TGTGCCAGCAGCCAAGTCCGCGGTTATGGCTACACCTTC.

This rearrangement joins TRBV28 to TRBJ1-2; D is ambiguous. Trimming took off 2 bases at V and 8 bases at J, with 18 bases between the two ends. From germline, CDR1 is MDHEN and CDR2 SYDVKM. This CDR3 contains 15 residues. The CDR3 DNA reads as TGTGCCAGCAGTTTAAATTTAAGGTCTAGTTGGGGCTACACCTTC. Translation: CASSLNLRSSWGYTF.

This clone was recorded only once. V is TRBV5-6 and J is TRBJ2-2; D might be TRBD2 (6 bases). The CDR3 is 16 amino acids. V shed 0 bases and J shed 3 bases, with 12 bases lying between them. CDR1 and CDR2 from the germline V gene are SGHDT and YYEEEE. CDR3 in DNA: TGTGCCAGCAGCTTGGCACTAGCACTGTACACCGGGGAGCTGTTTTTT. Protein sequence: CASSLALALYTGELFF. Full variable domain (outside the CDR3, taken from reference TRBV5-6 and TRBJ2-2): DAGVTQSPTHLIKTRGQQVTLRCSPKSGHDTVSWYQQALGQGPQFIFQYYEEEERQRGNFPDRFSGHQFPNYSSELNVNALLLGDSALYLCASSLALALYTGELFFGEGSRLTVL.

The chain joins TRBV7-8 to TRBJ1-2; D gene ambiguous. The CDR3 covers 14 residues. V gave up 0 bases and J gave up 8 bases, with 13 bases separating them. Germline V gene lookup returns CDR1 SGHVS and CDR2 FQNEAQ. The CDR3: CASSLAPGLQGYTF. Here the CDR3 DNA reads TGTGCCAGCAGCTTAGCGCCTGGGCTTCAGGGCTACACCTTC.

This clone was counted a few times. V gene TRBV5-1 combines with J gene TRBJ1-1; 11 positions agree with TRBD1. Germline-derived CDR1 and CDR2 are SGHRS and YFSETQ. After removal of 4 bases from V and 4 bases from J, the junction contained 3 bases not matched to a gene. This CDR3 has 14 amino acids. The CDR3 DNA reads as TGCGCCAGCAGCATTGGGACAGGGGGCACTGAAGCTTTCTTT. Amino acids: CASSIGTGGTEAFF.

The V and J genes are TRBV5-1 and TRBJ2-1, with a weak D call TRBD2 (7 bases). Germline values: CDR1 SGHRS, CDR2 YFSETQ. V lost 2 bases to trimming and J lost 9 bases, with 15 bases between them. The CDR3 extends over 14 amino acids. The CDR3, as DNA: TGCGCCAGCAGCTTTATTCCAGGGGAGGGTGAGCAGTTCTTC. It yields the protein CASSFIPGEGEQFF. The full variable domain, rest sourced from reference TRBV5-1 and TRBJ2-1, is KAGVTQTPRYLIKTRGQQVTLSCSPISGHRSVSWYQQTPGQGLQFLFEYFSETQRNKGNFPGRFSGRQFSNSRSEMNVSTLELGDSALYLCASSFIPGEGEQFFGPGTRLTVL.

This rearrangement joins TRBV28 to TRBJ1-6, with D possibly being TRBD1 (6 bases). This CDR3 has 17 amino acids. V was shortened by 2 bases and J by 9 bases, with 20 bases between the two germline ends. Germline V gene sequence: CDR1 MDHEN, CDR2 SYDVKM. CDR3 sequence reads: CASSLLVRQDVGSPLHF. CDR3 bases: TGTGCCAGCAGTTTACTCGTCCGACAGGACGTAGGTTCACCCCTCCACTTT.

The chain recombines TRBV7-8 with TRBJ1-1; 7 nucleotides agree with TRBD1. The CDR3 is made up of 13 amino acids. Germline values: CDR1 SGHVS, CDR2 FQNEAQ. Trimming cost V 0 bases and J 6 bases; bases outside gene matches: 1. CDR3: CASSLAGTAEAFF. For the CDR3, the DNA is TGTGCCAGCAGCTTAGCAGGGACAGCTGAAGCTTTCTTT.

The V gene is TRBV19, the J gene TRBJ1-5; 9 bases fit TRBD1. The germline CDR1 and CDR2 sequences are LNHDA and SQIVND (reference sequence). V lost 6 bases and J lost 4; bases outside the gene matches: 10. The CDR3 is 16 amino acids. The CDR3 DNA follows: TGTGCCAGTAGCCAGCGGACAGGGGCGGCGAATCAGCCCCAGCATTTT. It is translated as CASSQRTGAANQPQHF.

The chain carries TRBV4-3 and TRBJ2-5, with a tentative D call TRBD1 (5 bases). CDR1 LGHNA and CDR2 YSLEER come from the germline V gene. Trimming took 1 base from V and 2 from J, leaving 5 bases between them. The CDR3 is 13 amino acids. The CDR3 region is CASSQGQQETQYF. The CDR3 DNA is TGCGCCAGCAGCCAAGGACAGCAAGAGACCCAGTACTTC.

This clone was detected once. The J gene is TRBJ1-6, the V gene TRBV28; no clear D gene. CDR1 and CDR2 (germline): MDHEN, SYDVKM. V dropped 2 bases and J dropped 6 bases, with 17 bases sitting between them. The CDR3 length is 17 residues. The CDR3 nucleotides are TGTGCCAGCAGTTTAGGTCGGAGGGTCGGTCTTAATTCACCCCTCCACTTT. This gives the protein CASSLGRRVGLNSPLHF.

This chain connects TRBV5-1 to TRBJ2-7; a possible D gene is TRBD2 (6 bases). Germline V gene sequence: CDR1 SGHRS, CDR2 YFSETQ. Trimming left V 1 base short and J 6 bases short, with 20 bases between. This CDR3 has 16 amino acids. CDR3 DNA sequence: TGCGCCAGCAGCTTGTGGGAGGCGGGGTACAGAAGCGAGCAGTACTTC. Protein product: CASSLWEAGYRSEQYF.

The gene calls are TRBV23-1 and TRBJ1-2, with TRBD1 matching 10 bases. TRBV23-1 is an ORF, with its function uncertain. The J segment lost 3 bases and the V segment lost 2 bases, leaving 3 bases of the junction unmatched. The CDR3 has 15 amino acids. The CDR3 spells CASSQPDRGDYGYTF. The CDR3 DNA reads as TGCGCCAGCAGTCAACCGGACAGGGGGGACTATGGCTACACCTTC.

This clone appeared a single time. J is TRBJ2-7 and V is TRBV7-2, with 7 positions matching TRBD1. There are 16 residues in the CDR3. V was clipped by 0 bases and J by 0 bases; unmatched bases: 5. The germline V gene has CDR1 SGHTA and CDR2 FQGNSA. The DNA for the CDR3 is TGTGCCAGCAGCTTAGCCGGGACAGACCTCTCCTACGAGCAGTACTTC. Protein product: CASSLAGTDLSYEQYF.

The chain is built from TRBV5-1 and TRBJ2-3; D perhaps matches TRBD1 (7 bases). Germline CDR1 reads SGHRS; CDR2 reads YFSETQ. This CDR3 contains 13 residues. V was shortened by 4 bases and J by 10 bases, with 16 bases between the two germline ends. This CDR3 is CASSIPTGEAQYF. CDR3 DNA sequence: TGCGCCAGCAGCATCCCAACAGGGGAGGCGCAGTATTTT.

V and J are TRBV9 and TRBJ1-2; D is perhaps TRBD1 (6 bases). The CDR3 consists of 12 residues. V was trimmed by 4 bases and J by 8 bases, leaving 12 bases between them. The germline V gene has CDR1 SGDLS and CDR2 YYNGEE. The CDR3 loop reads CASSPSRGGYTF. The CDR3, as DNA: TGTGCCAGCAGCCCGAGCAGGGGAGGCTACACCTTC. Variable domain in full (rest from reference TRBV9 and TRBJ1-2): DSGVTQTPKHLITATGQRVTLRCSPRSGDLSVYWYQQSLDQGLQFLIQYYNGEERAKGNILERFSAQQFPDLHSELNLSSLELGDSALYFCASSPSRGGYTFGSGTRLTVV.